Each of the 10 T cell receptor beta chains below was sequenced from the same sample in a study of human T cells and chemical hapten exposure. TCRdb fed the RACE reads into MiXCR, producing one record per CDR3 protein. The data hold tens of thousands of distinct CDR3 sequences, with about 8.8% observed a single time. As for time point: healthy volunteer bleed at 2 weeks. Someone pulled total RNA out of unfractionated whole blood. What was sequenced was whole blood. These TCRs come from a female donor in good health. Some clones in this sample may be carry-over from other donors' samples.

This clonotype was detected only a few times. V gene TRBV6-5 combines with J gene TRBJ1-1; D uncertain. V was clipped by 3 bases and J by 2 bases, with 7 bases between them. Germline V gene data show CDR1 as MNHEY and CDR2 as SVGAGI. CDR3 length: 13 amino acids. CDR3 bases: TGTGCCAGCAGTTATCTGGGCAACACTGAAGCTTTCTTT. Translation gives CASSYLGNTEAFF.

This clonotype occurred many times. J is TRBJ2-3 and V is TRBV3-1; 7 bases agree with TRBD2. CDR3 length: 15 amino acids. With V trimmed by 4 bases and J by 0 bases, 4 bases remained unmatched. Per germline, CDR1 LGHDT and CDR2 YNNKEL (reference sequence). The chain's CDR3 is CASSPTGLSTDTQYF. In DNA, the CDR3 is TGTGCCAGCAGCCCTACGGGACTAAGCACAGATACGCAGTATTTT.

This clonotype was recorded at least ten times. The CDR3 bases are TGTGCCTGGGTCGACAAAGGGGCCTACGAGCAGTACTTC. Translating it yields CAWVDKGAYEQYF. V usage is TRBV30 and J usage is TRBJ2-7; possible D gene TRBD1, 5 bases. In germline, CDR1 is GTSNPN, CDR2 SVGIG (reference sequence). The V end was cut by 5 bases, the J end by 2 bases, with 13 bases between. The CDR3 has 13 amino acids.

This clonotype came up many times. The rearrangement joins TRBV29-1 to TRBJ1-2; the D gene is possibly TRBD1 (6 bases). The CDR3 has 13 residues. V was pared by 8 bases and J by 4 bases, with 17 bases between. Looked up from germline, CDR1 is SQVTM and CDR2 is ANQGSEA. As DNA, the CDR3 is TGCAGCCCGGTGGGGGGCCGGGGCTATGGCTACACCTTC. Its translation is CSPVGGRGYGYTF.

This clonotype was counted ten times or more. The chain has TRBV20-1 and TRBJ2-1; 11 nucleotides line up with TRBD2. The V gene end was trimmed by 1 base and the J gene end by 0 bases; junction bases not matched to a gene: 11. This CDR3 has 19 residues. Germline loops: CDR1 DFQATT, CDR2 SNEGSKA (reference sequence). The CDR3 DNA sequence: TGCAGTGCTAGAGTGGAGGGACTAGCGGCCCAGAGCTCCTACAATGAGCAGTTCTTC. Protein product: CSARVEGLAAQSSYNEQFF.

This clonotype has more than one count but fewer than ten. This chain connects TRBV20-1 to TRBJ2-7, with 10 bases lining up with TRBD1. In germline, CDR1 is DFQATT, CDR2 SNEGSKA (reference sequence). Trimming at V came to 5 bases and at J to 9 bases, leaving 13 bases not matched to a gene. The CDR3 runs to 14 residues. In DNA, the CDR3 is TGCAGTGCTGGGGGGTGGGGACAGGGGACCATGCAGTACTTC. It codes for CSAGGWGQGTMQYF.

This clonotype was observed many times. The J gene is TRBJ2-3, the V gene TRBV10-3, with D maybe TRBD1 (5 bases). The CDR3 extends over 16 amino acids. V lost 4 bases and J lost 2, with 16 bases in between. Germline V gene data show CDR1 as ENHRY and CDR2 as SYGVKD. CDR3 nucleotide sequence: TGTGCCATCAGTGGAGCTGACAGAGACCTCACAGATACGCAGTATTTT. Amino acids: CAISGADRDLTDTQYF.

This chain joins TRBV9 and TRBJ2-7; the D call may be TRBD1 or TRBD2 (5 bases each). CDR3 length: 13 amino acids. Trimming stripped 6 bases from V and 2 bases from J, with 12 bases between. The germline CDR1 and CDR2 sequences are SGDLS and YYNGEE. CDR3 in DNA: TGTGCCAGCAACCGGGACCCGACCTACGAGCAGTACTTC. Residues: CASNRDPTYEQYF.

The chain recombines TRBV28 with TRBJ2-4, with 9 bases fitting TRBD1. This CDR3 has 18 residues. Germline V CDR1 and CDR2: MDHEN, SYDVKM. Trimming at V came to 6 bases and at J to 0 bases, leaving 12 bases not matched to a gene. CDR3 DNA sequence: TGTGCCAGCAGCCAAGGAGGGACAGGGATTATAGCCAAAAACATTCAGTACTTC. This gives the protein CASSQGGTGIIAKNIQYF.

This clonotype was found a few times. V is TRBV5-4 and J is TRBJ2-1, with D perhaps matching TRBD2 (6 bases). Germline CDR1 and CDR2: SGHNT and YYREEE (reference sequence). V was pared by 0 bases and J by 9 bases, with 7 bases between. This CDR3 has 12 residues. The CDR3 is CASSLVAAEQFF. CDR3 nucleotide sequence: TGTGCCAGCAGCTTGGTAGCGGCTGAGCAGTTCTTC.